A selection of T cell receptor beta chains follows, all from one sample in a study of cytomegalovirus exposure and HLA in healthy donors. Method: immunoSEQ multiplex PCR; TCRdb's copy keeps in-frame clones and lacks some. Of approximately 170,000 clones listed, around 81% are singletons. The sequencing sample was made of PBMCs. The receptors come from a woman in her 40s in good health and CMV-seronegative. CDR3s include the opening cysteine and the closing phenylalanine or tryptophan. The D gene is left open where the match is weak. Clone size is shown for a subset of rows, as once, few, many or a class of expanded clone.

j_call	d_call	v_call	clone_size	cdr3_aa	cdr3_nt
TRBJ2-7	TRBD2	TRBV29-1	few	CSVVGLLAGGSDEQYF	TGCAGCGTGGTTGGCCTTCTAGCGGGAGGTTCCGACGAGCAGTACTTC
TRBJ1-1	.	TRBV18	.	CASSRTENTEAFF	TGTGCCAGCTCACGTACAGAGAACACTGAAGCTTTCTTT
TRBJ2-5	TRBD2	TRBV18	.	CASSPLAGGGETQYF	TGTGCCAGCTCACCTCTAGCGGGAGGAGGAGAGACCCAGTACTTC
TRBJ2-1	.	TRBV7-3	.	CASSLRGEAMYNEQFF	TGTGCCAGCAGCTTAAGGGGGGAAGCTATGTACAATGAGCAGTTCTTC
TRBJ2-1	.	TRBV28	.	CASSSPVSHNEQFF	TGTGCCAGCAGCTCCCCCGTAAGCCACAATGAGCAGTTCTTC
TRBJ1-4	TRBD1	TRBV12-5	.	CASGGDSNEKLFF	TGTGCTAGTGGGGGGGACAGTAATGAAAAACTGTTTTTT
TRBJ2-2	TRBD2	TRBV9	.	CASMRGGFADTGELFF	TGTGCCAGCATGAGGGGAGGGTTTGCCGACACCGGGGAGCTGTTTTTT
TRBJ1-1	.	TRBV4-2	.	CASSQETYDSGEAFF	TGTGCCAGCAGCCAAGAGACCTACGACAGTGGTGAAGCTTTCTTT
TRBJ2-5	.	TRBV5-4	.	CASSFQQETQYF	TGTGCCAGCAGCTTCCAACAAGAGACCCAGTACTTC
TRBJ2-7	.	TRBV6-6	few	CASSLNPEGTYEQYF	TGTGCCAGCAGCCTAAATCCGGAGGGGACCTACGAGCAGTACTTC
TRBJ2-1	TRBD2	TRBV18	.	CASSPPRTSAYNEQFF	TGTGCCAGCTCACCACCGCGGACTAGCGCCTACAATGAGCAGTTCTTC
TRBJ2-7	.	TRBV6-1	.	CASSEINTISYEQYF	TGTGCCAGCAGTGAAATTAACACCATCTCCTACGAGCAGTACTTC
TRBJ2-7	.	TRBV28	.	CASSPPGVTVYEQYF	TGTGCCAGCAGTCCCCCAGGGGTGACCGTCTACGAGCAGTACTTC
TRBJ2-7	TRBD1	TRBV19	.	CASSRSSRSGTAPFEQYF	TGTGCCAGTAGCCGTAGTTCTAGATCCGGGACAGCTCCGTTCGAGCAGTACTTC
TRBJ2-5	TRBD2	TRBV30	.	CAWTSGQETQYF	TGTGCCTGGACTAGCGGCCAAGAGACCCAGTACTTC
TRBJ1-5	.	TRBV19	few	CASSIVDSRNQPQHF	TGTGCCAGTAGTATAGTCGACAGCCGTAATCAGCCCCAGCATTTT
TRBJ2-1	TRBD1	TRBV19	once	CASRGAGQGSEQFF	TGTGCCAGTAGGGGTGCGGGACAGGGGTCTGAGCAGTTCTTC
TRBJ2-3	TRBD1	TRBV5-1	.	CASSPGQGGTDTQYF	TGCGCCAGCAGCCCCGGACAGGGTGGGACAGATACGCAGTATTTT
TRBJ2-5	TRBD2	TRBV11-2	.	CASSALLANQETQYF	TGTGCCAGCAGCGCATTACTAGCGAACCAAGAGACCCAGTACTTC
TRBJ1-2	TRBD1	TRBV7-2	.	CASSPTGERGYTF	TGTGCCAGCAGCCCGACAGGGGAGCGTGGCTACACCTTC
TRBJ2-6	.	TRBV27	once	CASSPGGQTMSRRANVLTF	TGTGCCAGCAGTCCCGGTGGACAGACTATGAGCCGAAGGGCCAACGTCCTGACTTTC
TRBJ2-7	.	TRBV6-5	once	CASSYGGEQYF	TGTGCCAGCAGTTACGGGGGGGAGCAGTACTTC
TRBJ2-5	TRBD1	TRBV11-3	.	CASSLGTGAGSVETQYF	TGTGCCAGCAGTTTAGGGACAGGGGCTGGGAGCGTGGAGACCCAGTACTTC
TRBJ2-3	.	TRBV4-2	.	CASSQDQADTQYF	TGTGCCAGCAGCCAAGATCAGGCAGATACGCAGTATTTT
TRBJ1-2	.	TRBV7-9	.	CASSVTENYGYTF	TGTGCCAGCAGCGTGACAGAGAACTATGGCTACACCTTC
TRBJ1-1	.	TRBV4-2	.	CASSQEGGNTEAFF	TGTGCCAGCAGCCAAGAAGGGGGGAACACTGAAGCTTTCTTT
TRBJ1-5	TRBD1	TRBV30	.	CAWSSTGGNQPQHF	TGTGCCTGGAGCTCGACAGGGGGAAATCAGCCCCAGCATTTT
TRBJ1-5	TRBD1	TRBV15	.	CATSRDNAGGFDQPQHF	TGTGCCACCAGCAGAGATAACGCAGGGGGTTTTGATCAGCCCCAGCATTTT
TRBJ2-1	TRBD1	TRBV7-9	.	CASSQGAYYNEQFF	TGTGCCAGCAGCCAGGGGGCATACTACAATGAGCAGTTCTTC
TRBJ2-2	.	TRBV5-1	.	CASSFASTGELFF	TGCGCCAGCAGCTTTGCCAGCACCGGGGAGCTGTTTTTT
TRBJ2-3	TRBD1	TRBV5-4	.	CASSLEARGTDTQYF	TGTGCCAGCAGCTTGGAAGCCAGGGGGACAGATACGCAGTATTTT
TRBJ2-5	TRBD2	TRBV27	once	CASRRTSGQETQYF	TGTGCCAGCAGACGGACTAGCGGGCAAGAGACCCAGTACTTC
TRBJ1-4	.	TRBV29-1	few	CSVEVLGTNEKLFF	TGCAGCGTTGAAGTACTAGGGACTAATGAAAAACTGTTTTTT
TRBJ2-1	.	TRBV5-1	once	CASSLESRGRDNEQFF	TGCGCCAGCAGCTTGGAATCCAGGGGAAGGGACAATGAGCAGTTCTTC
TRBJ2-7	.	TRBV28	.	CASSPPRYEQYF	TGTGCCAGCAGTCCCCCCAGGTACGAGCAGTACTTC
TRBJ1-2	.	TRBV11-1	.	CASSFVQGSYGYTF	TGTGCCAGCAGCTTCGTGCAGGGGAGCTATGGCTACACCTTC
TRBJ1-1	TRBD1	TRBV19	.	CASHRGLGTEAFF	TGTGCCAGTCACAGGGGGCTCGGCACTGAAGCTTTCTTT
TRBJ2-7	.	TRBV30	.	CAWSSPPGSYEQYF	TGTGCCTGGAGTTCCCCTCCGGGGAGCTACGAGCAGTACTTC
TRBJ2-3	TRBD2	TRBV2	.	CASSARRSGSNQDTQYF	TGTGCCAGCAGTGCTAGACGTAGCGGGAGTAACCAAGATACGCAGTATTTT
TRBJ2-3	TRBD2	TRBV28	.	CASSFSGRARTDTQYF	TGTGCCAGCAGTTTTAGCGGGAGGGCTCGGACAGATACGCAGTATTTT
TRBJ1-4	TRBD1	TRBV5-1	.	CASSETGGSTNEKLFF	TGCGCCAGCAGCGAGACAGGGGGGTCAACTAATGAAAAACTGTTTTTT
TRBJ1-1	.	TRBV7-8	.	CASSLGNISNTEAFF	TGTGCCAGCAGCTTAGGTAACATCTCGAACACTGAAGCTTTCTTT
TRBJ1-5	TRBD1	TRBV27	.	CASRAGDRPQQPQHF	TGTGCCAGCAGGGCCGGGGACAGGCCGCAGCAGCCCCAGCATTTT
TRBJ2-1	TRBD2	TRBV7-2	.	CASSAGVAWNEQFF	TGTGCCAGCAGCGCGGGGGTAGCTTGGAATGAGCAGTTCTTC
TRBJ2-7	TRBD2	TRBV7-3	.	CASSPQSGAHEQYF	TGTGCCAGCAGCCCCCAGAGCGGGGCCCACGAGCAGTACTTC
TRBJ2-6	.	TRBV5-1	.	CASSLDIRSGANVLTF	TGCGCCAGCAGCTTGGATATTCGTTCTGGGGCCAACGTCCTGACTTTC